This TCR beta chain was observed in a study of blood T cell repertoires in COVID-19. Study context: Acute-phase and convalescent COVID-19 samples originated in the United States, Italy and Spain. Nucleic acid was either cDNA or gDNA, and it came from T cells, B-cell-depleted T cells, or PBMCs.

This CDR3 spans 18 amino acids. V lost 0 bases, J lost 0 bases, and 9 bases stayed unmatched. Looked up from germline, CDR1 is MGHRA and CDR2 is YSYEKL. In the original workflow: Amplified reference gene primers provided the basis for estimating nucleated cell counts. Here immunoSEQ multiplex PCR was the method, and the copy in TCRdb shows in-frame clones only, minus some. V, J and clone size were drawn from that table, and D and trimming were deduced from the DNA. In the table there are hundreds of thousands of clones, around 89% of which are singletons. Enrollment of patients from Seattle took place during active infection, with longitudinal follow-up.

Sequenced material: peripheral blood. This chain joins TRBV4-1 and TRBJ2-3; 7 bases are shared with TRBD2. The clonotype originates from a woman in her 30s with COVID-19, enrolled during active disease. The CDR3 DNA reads TGCGCCAGCAGCCAAGATCCAGCGGGACCGACTAGCACAGATACGCAGTATTTT. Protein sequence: CASSQDPAGPTSTDTQYF.